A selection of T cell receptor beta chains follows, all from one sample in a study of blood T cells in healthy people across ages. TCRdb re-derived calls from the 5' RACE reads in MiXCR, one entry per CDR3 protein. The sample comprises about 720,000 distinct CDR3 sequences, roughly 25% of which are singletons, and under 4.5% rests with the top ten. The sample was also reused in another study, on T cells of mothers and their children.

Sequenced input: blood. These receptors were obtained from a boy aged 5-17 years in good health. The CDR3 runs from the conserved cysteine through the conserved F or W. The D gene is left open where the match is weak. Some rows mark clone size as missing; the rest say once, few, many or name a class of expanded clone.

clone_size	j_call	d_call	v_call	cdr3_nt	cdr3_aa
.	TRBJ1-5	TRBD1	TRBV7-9	TGTGCCAGCAGCCCAGGAGGGACAGGGCGTAGCAATCAGCCCCAGCATTTT	CASSPGGTGRSNQPQHF
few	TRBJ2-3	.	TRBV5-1	TGCGCCAGCAGTTCAACTAGCCGGAGCACAGATACGCAGTATTTT	CASSSTSRSTDTQYF
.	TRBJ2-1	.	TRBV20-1	TGCAGTGCTAGGTCACAGGGCTACAATGAGCAGTTCTTC	CSARSQGYNEQFF
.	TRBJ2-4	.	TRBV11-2	TGTGCCAGCAGCCCGATATTGGACGGGGTAGCCAAAAACATTCAGTACTTC	CASSPILDGVAKNIQYF
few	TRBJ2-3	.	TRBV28	TGTGCCAGCAGCCGGGTTAATACGCAGTATTTT	CASSRVNTQYF
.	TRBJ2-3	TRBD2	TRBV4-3	TGCGCCAGCAGCCACGTAGCGGGGGCCGCCACAGATACGCAGTATTTT	CASSHVAGAATDTQYF
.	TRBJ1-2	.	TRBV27	TGTGCCAGCAGCCGCGCGGGGGGCGGGGGCTATGGCTACACCTTC	CASSRAGGGGYGYTF
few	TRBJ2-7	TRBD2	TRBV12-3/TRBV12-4	TGTGCCAGCAGATTAGCGGGAGCTGTCAACGAGCAGTACTTC	CASRLAGAVNEQYF
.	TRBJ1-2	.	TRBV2	TGTGCCAGCAGTGCTGCAGTCAGTGGCTACACCTTC	CASSAAVSGYTF
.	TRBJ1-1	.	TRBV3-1	TGTGCCACAAACAAGGACGGCGCTGAAGCTTTCTTT	CATNKDGAEAFF
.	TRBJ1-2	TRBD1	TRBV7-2	TGTGCCAGCAGCTTTAGGGGACAGAACTATGGCTACACCTTC	CASSFRGQNYGYTF
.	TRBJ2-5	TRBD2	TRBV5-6	TGTGCCAGCAGCTTGTTGCTAGCGGGGGGACAAGAGACCCAGTACTTC	CASSLLLAGGQETQYF
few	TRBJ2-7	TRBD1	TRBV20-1	TGCAGTGCTAGAGCCTCCGGGACAGGGTCCTACGAGCAGTACTTC	CSARASGTGSYEQYF
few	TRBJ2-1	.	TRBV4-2	TGTGCCAGCAGCCATCCGGGGGCGACTGGCTACAATGAGCAGTTCTTC	CASSHPGATGYNEQFF
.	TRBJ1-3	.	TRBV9	TGTGCCAGCAGCCCACAGGGATACACCATATATTTT	CASSPQGYTIYF
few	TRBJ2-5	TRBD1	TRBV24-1	TGTGCCACCAGTGCCGCAGGGGGCGCGGAGACCCAGTACTTC	CATSAAGGAETQYF
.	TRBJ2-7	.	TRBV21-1	TGTGCCAGCAGCATGAGGACAGGGGAGTACGAGCAGTACTTC	CASSMRTGEYEQYF
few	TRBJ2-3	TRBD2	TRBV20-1	TGCAGGTTAAGCGGGGCTAGCACAGATACGCAGTATTTT	CRLSGASTDTQYF
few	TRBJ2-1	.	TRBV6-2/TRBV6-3	TGTGCCAGCAGCTTCGGGGAAACTTACAATGAGCAGTTCTTC	CASSFGETYNEQFF
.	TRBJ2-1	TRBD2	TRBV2	TGTGCCAGCAGTGAAGCGCTTTCGGGGGGGAGGGAAGGTAATGAGCAGTTCTTC	CASSEALSGGREGNEQFF
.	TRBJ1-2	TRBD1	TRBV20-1	TGCAGTGCTAGACCCGACAGGGGACCTTCCGGCTACACCTTC	CSARPDRGPSGYTF
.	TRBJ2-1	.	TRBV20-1	TGCAGTGCTAGGGGGTTTGCGGGCAATGAGCAGTTCTTC	CSARGFAGNEQFF
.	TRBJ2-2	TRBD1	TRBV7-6	TGTGCCAGCAGCTTAGCGTTGACAGGGGTCGACGGGGAGCTGTTTTTT	CASSLALTGVDGELFF
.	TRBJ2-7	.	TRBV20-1	TGCAGTGCTTCTATTCTGGGGGGAACCTACGAGCAGTACTTC	CSASILGGTYEQYF
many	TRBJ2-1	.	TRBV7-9	TGTGCCAGCAGCCCCGGGCCGAGCTCCTACAATGAGCAGTTCTTC	CASSPGPSSYNEQFF
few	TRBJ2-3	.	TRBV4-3	TGCGCCAGCAGCCAACGGGTCGAGCGGGATACGCAGTATTTT	CASSQRVERDTQYF
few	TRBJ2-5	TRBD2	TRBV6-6	TGTGCCAGCGGACTAGCGGGGGGCGGGGAGACCCAGTACTTC	CASGLAGGGETQYF
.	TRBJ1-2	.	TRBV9	TGTGCCAGCAGCGTACAGGGGTTAGATGGCTACACCTTC	CASSVQGLDGYTF
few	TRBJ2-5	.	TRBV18	TGTGCCAGCTCACCCCAGGGGAAAGAGACCCAGTACTTC	CASSPQGKETQYF
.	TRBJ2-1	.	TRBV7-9	TGTGCCAGCAGCTTAGTTCGGCGGGGCCACAATGAGCAGTTCTTC	CASSLVRRGHNEQFF
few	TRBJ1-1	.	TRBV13	TGTGCCAGCAGCTCCAACCAGGGGCGGAATGAAGCTTTCTTT	CASSSNQGRNEAFF
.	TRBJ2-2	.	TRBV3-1	TGTGCCAGCAGCCCGGACGGCACCGGGGAGCTGTTTTTT	CASSPDGTGELFF
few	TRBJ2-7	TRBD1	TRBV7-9	TGTGCCAGCAGCTTGACAGGGTCGAACGAGCAGTACTTC	CASSLTGSNEQYF
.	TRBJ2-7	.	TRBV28	TGTGCCAGCAAAGGTCCAGGGACGCCGGGAGACGAGCAGTACTTC	CASKGPGTPGDEQYF
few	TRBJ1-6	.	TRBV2	TGTGCCAGCACGGCCCCTACCGGCTGGTATAATTCACCCCTCCACTTT	CASTAPTGWYNSPLHF
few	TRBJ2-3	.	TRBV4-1	TGCGCCAGCAGCCAAGACGCGATAACAGATACGCAGTATTTT	CASSQDAITDTQYF
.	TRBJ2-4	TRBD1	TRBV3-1	TGTGCCAGCAGACGACAGGGGGAAAACATTCAGTACTTC	CASRRQGENIQYF